The 29 T cell receptor beta chains reported below all come from one sample, sequenced in a study of PD-1 blockade in mismatch repair-deficient tumors. The assay was immunoSEQ multiplex PCR, and TCRdb's table has in-frame clones only and misses some. Of tens of thousands of clones in the sample, about 80% were seen once. Sample: peripheral blood, taken 4 weeks after starting pembrolizumab. These receptors were taken from an adult with mismatch repair-deficient cancer.

The gene calls are TRBV28 and TRBJ2-7; TRBD1 is a possible D gene (6 bases). Germline loops: CDR1 MDHEN, CDR2 SYDVKM. This CDR3 contains 13 residues. V lost 7 bases and J 4 bases, leaving 14 bases between the germline ends. The CDR3 DNA sequence: TGTGCCAGCACTCAGACAGGACCGTACGAGCAGTACTTC. It translates to CASTQTGPYEQYF. Filled out from reference TRBV28 and TRBJ2-7, the complete variable domain reads DVKVTQSSRYLVKRTGEKVFLECVQDMDHENMFWYRQDPGLGLRLIYFSYDVKMKEKGDIPEGYSVSREKKERFSLILESASTNQTSMYLCASTQTGPYEQYFGPGTRLTVT.

The chain combines TRBV14 with TRBJ2-4; 13 bases align to TRBD2. The CDR3 sequence is 16 residues long. Trimming removed 0 bases from V and 8 bases from J; junction bases left unmatched: 4. Germline V CDR1 and CDR2: SGHDN, FVKESK. The CDR3 coding sequence is TGTGCCAGCAGCCAAGATTCTACTAGCGGGAGGGACATTCAGTACTTC. It encodes CASSQDSTSGRDIQYF.

This clone was counted once. The CDR3 DNA follows: TGTGCCAGCTCACTGGGACAGGGACTCTCCGAGCAGTACTTC. It yields the protein CASSLGQGLSEQYF. The chain joins TRBV18 to TRBJ2-7; the match to TRBD1 covers 9 bases. The germline gives CDR1 KGHSH, CDR2 LQKENI. This CDR3 spans 14 amino acids. Losses at the gene ends were 4 bases for V and 6 bases for J; bases not matched to a gene: 7.

The chain carries TRBV29-1 and TRBJ1-2; D is perhaps TRBD1 (6 bases). In germline, CDR1 is SQVTM, CDR2 ANQGSEA. Trimming removed 5 bases at V and 8 bases at J, with 15 bases between. CDR3 length: 12 residues. DNA for the CDR3: TGCAGCGTTTATGGGCAGGGGAACGGCTACACCTTC. Its protein product is CSVYGQGNGYTF.

The chain joins TRBV18 to TRBJ2-7; a possible D gene is TRBD2 (6 bases). V was trimmed by 2 bases and J by 5 bases, leaving 16 bases between them. Germline CDR1 reads KGHSH; CDR2 reads LQKENI. This CDR3 has 15 amino acids. The CDR3 coding sequence is TGTGCCAGCTCACCAAACCAAGATGGGGGGAACGAGCAGTACTTC. Translating it yields CASSPNQDGGNEQYF.

The J gene is TRBJ2-7, the V gene TRBV6-5; no definite D call. The CDR3 has 14 residues. Per the germline V gene, CDR1 is MNHEY and CDR2 is SVGAGI. Trimming left V 10 bases short and J 2 bases short, with 18 bases between. Here the CDR3 DNA reads TGTGCCACCGGCGTTTCGGGCGCGGCCTACGAGCAGTACTTC. This gives the protein CATGVSGAAYEQYF.

In this sample, this clone turned up a few times. The CDR3 coding sequence is TGTGCCAGCAGCTTAAATTTACAGGGAGAGGGCTACACCTTC. Translation: CASSLNLQGEGYTF. V and J are TRBV7-2 and TRBJ1-2; possible D gene TRBD1, 6 bases. The CDR3 extends over 14 amino acids. The germline V gene has CDR1 SGHTA and CDR2 FQGNSA. The V and J ends lost 2 bases and 8 bases respectively, with 15 bases between them.

The chain carries TRBV19 and TRBJ2-7; 10 bases match TRBD1. Unmatched junction bases numbered 4, after V lost 4 bases and J lost 4 bases. This CDR3 is 14 amino acids long. The V gene's germline CDR1 is LNHDA and CDR2 SQIVND (reference sequence). CDR3 coding DNA: TGTGCCAGTAGTACTGGGGACAGGGGATACGAGCAGTACTTC. This translates into CASSTGDRGYEQYF.

The gene calls are TRBV9 and TRBJ2-7; no definite D call. Germline-derived CDR1 and CDR2 are SGDLS and YYNGEE. This CDR3 has 14 residues. Trimming shortened V by 4 bases and J by 2 bases, and 13 bases separated the two germline ends. The CDR3 nucleotides read TGTGCCAGCAGCCCCCCCCACCATCCCTACGAGCAGTACTTC. Its translation is CASSPPHHPYEQYF.

The V gene is TRBV29-1, the J gene TRBJ1-1, with 7 bases fitting TRBD1. The CDR3 runs 13 residues. Germline values: CDR1 SQVTM, CDR2 ANQGSEA. Germline trimming cut 5 bases from V and 6 bases from J; bases unmatched to any gene: 9. CDR3 sequence reads: CSVRTGLVAEAFF. The CDR3 nucleotides read TGCAGCGTTCGGACAGGATTGGTAGCTGAAGCTTTCTTT.

The V and J genes are TRBV29-1 and TRBJ2-7; tentative D call: TRBD2 (5 bases). Looked up from germline, CDR1 is SQVTM and CDR2 is ANQGSEA. With 6 bases removed from V and 2 bases from J, the gap between germline ends came to 17 bases. The length of the CDR3 is 14 residues. The CDR3 is CSVSTWEFPYEQYF. The CDR3 bases are TGCAGCGTATCCACCTGGGAGTTCCCCTACGAGCAGTACTTC.

The chain has TRBV6-5 and TRBJ1-4; perhaps TRBD1 as D (5 bases). CDR3 length equals 12 residues. V lost 6 bases, J lost 8 bases, and 10 bases lay in between. Germline values: CDR1 MNHEY, CDR2 SVGAGI. The CDR3 DNA follows: TGTGCCAGCAGAGGGGCGAGGGAAAAACTGTTTTTT. It codes for CASRGAREKLFF.

The rearrangement joins TRBV30 to TRBJ2-2, with D unresolved. The CDR3 runs to 15 residues. Looked up from germline, CDR1 is GTSNPN and CDR2 is SVGIG (reference sequence). Trimming left V 1 base short and J 2 bases short, with 11 bases between. CDR3 in DNA: TGTGCCTGGAGTGGGTATGCAACAAACACCGGGGAGCTGTTTTTT. It encodes CAWSGYATNTGELFF.

The chain combines TRBV5-6 with TRBJ2-7; 8 bases agree with TRBD1. CDR1 and CDR2 from the germline V gene are SGHDT and YYEEEE. CDR3 length equals 17 residues. V was pared by 4 bases and J by 5 bases, with 17 bases of the junction left unmatched. The CDR3 bases are TGTGCCAGCAGCCCGGTTGGCTCAGGGGGCAGGGGGGACGAGCAGTACTTC. It translates to CASSPVGSGGRGDEQYF. Full variable domain (rest looked up from reference TRBV5-6 and TRBJ2-7): DAGVTQSPTHLIKTRGQQVTLRCSPKSGHDTVSWYQQALGQGPQFIFQYYEEEERQRGNFPDRFSGHQFPNYSSELNVNALLLGDSALYLCASSPVGSGGRGDEQYFGPGTRLTVT.

This chain connects TRBV4-1 to TRBJ2-3; TRBD2 matches at 10 bases. There are 17 residues in the CDR3. V was clipped by 4 bases and J by 7 bases; unmatched bases: 14. Germline V gives CDR1 MGHRA, CDR2 YSYEKL. The CDR3 loop is CASSPWWVAGGANTQYF. The CDR3 bases are TGCGCCAGCAGCCCGTGGTGGGTAGCGGGAGGAGCGAATACGCAGTATTTT.

The chain employs TRBV9 and TRBJ2-1, with D unclear. CDR3 length: 13 residues. Germline CDR1 and CDR2: SGDLS and YYNGEE. Deletions cut 2 bases from V and 4 bases from J, with 7 bases between. The CDR3 nucleotides read TGTGCCAGCAGCGTTTCCAGATACAATGAGCAGTTCTTC. Its protein product is CASSVSRYNEQFF.

The rearrangement uses TRBV5-4 and TRBJ1-1; D call uncertain. Trimming took off 4 bases at V and 0 bases at J, with 10 bases between the two ends. The CDR3 covers 14 residues. Germline CDR1 is SGHNT and CDR2 is YYREEE (reference sequence). The CDR3 coding sequence is TGTGCCAGCAGCCTCGGTCACTTGAACACTGAAGCTTTCTTT. It encodes CASSLGHLNTEAFF. The variable domain in full, with the rest retrieved from reference TRBV5-4 and TRBJ1-1, is ETGVTQSPTHLIKTRGQQVTLRCSSQSGHNTVSWYQQALGQGPQFIFQYYREEENGRGNFPPRFSGLQFPNYSSELNVNALELDDSALYLCASSLGHLNTEAFFGQGTRLTVV.

The chain combines TRBV5-6 with TRBJ1-2, with unresolved D. The V and J ends lost 0 bases and 6 bases respectively, with 3 bases between them. The CDR3 has 11 residues. Germline CDR1 is SGHDT and CDR2 is YYEEEE. The CDR3 region has the DNA TGTGCCAGCAGCTTGGCGAATGGCTACACCTTC. Its protein product is CASSLANGYTF.

This clone was found a few times. The chain has TRBV29-1 and TRBJ2-7; no clear D gene. The CDR3 totals 11 residues. Germline values: CDR1 SQVTM, CDR2 ANQGSEA. V was pared by 4 bases and J by 1 base, with 5 bases between. The CDR3 spells CSVVSSYEQYF. CDR3 nucleotide sequence: TGCAGCGTTGTGTCGTCCTACGAGCAGTACTTC.

The chain carries TRBV9 and TRBJ2-2, with TRBD2 matching over 9 bases. V lost 3 bases, J lost 7 bases, and 13 bases stayed unmatched. This CDR3 spans 17 amino acids. Per the germline V gene, CDR1 is SGDLS and CDR2 is YYNGEE. The CDR3 DNA sequence: TGTGCCAGCAGCGGGGTCGGAGCGGGAGGATTCGGCGGGGAGCTGTTTTTT. Translated, it gives CASSGVGAGGFGGELFF.

The chain links TRBV7-6 to TRBJ1-2, with D perhaps matching TRBD1 (6 bases). V was clipped by 2 bases and J by 8 bases, with 12 bases between them. Germline values: CDR1 SGHVS, CDR2 FNYEAQ. This CDR3 has 13 residues. The CDR3 DNA sequence: TGTGCCAGCAGCTTATCGGGGGCTAACGGCTACACCTTC. This translates into CASSLSGANGYTF.

The rearrangement uses TRBV5-5 and TRBJ2-6; D is perhaps TRBD2 (5 bases). The CDR3 length is 16 residues. The germline CDR1 and CDR2 sequences are SGHKS and YYEKEE (reference sequence). The V and J ends lost 0 bases and 4 bases respectively, with 11 bases between them. The CDR3, as DNA: TGTGCCAGCAGCTTGGCGCGGAGGCTGGGGGCCAACGTCCTGACTTTC. The encoded protein is CASSLARRLGANVLTF.

The V call is TRBV5-4, the J call TRBJ1-1; D may be TRBD1 (6 bases). The CDR3 length is 15 residues. Trimming stripped 0 bases from V and 5 bases from J, with 14 bases between. Germline V gene sequence: CDR1 SGHNT, CDR2 YYREEE (reference sequence). This CDR3 is CASSLATGGRTEAFF. CDR3 sequence (DNA): TGTGCCAGCAGCTTGGCCACGGGGGGCCGTACTGAAGCTTTCTTT. Supplemented by reference TRBV5-4 and TRBJ1-1, the full variable domain reads ETGVTQSPTHLIKTRGQQVTLRCSSQSGHNTVSWYQQALGQGPQFIFQYYREEENGRGNFPPRFSGLQFPNYSSELNVNALELDDSALYLCASSLATGGRTEAFFGQGTRLTVV.

This sequence joins TRBV5-1 and TRBJ1-2; D gene unclear. Trimming left V 4 bases short and J 1 base short, with 11 bases between. From germline, CDR1 is SGHRS and CDR2 YFSETQ. The CDR3 contains 14 residues. The CDR3 sequence is CASSPDGNNYGYTF. The DNA for the CDR3 is TGCGCCAGCAGCCCGGACGGAAATAACTATGGCTACACCTTC.

The chain couples TRBV6-5 to TRBJ2-2; perhaps TRBD1 as D (5 bases). Germline V gene data show CDR1 as MNHEY and CDR2 as SVGAGI. The CDR3 runs to 14 residues. Trimming pared 0 bases from V and 6 bases from J, leaving 8 bases between. In nucleotides, the CDR3 is TGTGCCAGCAGTTACTCGCAGGGTTCCGGGGAGCTGTTTTTT. Protein sequence: CASSYSQGSGELFF.

CDR3 DNA: TGTGCCAGCACCTTGGAGGCACAAAGGGACACTGAAGCTTTCTTT. The encoded protein is CASTLEAQRDTEAFF. The V and J genes are TRBV6-1 and TRBJ1-1; unclear D gene. The CDR3 has 15 residues. CDR1 MNHNS and CDR2 SASEGT come from the germline V gene. The V end lost 7 bases, the J end lost 3 bases, and 18 bases lay between the germline ends.

V usage is TRBV7-9 and J usage is TRBJ1-3; D uncertain. Germline assignment: CDR1 SEHNR and CDR2 FQNEAQ (reference sequence). The length of the CDR3 is 18 residues. V shed 3 bases and J shed 0 bases, with 18 bases lying between them. DNA of the CDR3: TGTGCCAGCAGCTTTATCGGGTCGGTGCGAGTCTCTGGAAACACCATATATTTT. Translation: CASSFIGSVRVSGNTIYF. Based on the CDR3 plus reference TRBV7-9 and TRBJ1-3, the full variable domain is DTGVSQNPRHKITKRGQNVTFRCDPISEHNRLYWYRQTLGQGPEFLTYFQNEAQLEKSRLLSDRFSAERPKGSFSTLEIQRTEQGDSAMYLCASSFIGSVRVSGNTIYFGEGSWLTVV.

This clone was counted only a few times. This chain joins TRBV5-4 and TRBJ2-7; D is undetermined. The CDR3 has 14 amino acids. Per germline, CDR1 SGHNT and CDR2 YYREEE (reference sequence). The V gene lost 2 bases and the J gene lost 3 bases, with 12 bases spanning the gap. For the CDR3, the DNA is TGTGCCAGCAGCTTTCGGAAAGGAGACTACGAGCAGTACTTC. Protein: CASSFRKGDYEQYF.

This chain joins TRBV7-7 and TRBJ1-2; tentatively, D is TRBD1 (6 bases). The CDR3 contains 12 residues. Germline CDR1 reads SSHAT; CDR2 reads FNYEAQ (reference sequence). The CDR3: CAVGQGKYGYTF. CDR3 DNA: TGTGCTGTGGGGCAGGGGAAATATGGCTACACCTTC.